One and the same sample provided the 5 T cell receptor beta chains below, sequenced in a study of molecular identifiers for immune sequencing clone quantification. In TCRdb, the PCR reads were re-called with MiXCR into one record per CDR3 protein. Found here are 65,000 or so distinct CDR3 sequences, approximately 17% of them singletons; the top ten hold around 1.5%. Source material: naive CD8+ T cells from blood, with Jurkat cell RNA spiked in. Stated subset: FACS-sorted CD8+CD4-CCR7+CD45RA+ naive T cells. These receptors all come from a human donor in good health. Some libraries in this study had Jurkat cell RNA spiked in.

The chain links TRBV9 to TRBJ2-1; D is perhaps TRBD1 or TRBD2 (5 bases each). The germline V gene has CDR1 SGDLS and CDR2 YYNGEE. This CDR3 has 16 amino acids. V dropped 0 bases and J dropped 2 bases, with 12 bases sitting between them. The CDR3 protein is CASSVVGTPTYNEQFF. The CDR3 DNA is TGTGCCAGCAGCGTAGTCGGGACCCCGACCTACAATGAGCAGTTCTTC.

This clonotype has at least ten counts. This chain uses TRBV6-5 with TRBJ1-1; D call uncertain. Germline V gene lookup returns CDR1 MNHEY and CDR2 SVGAGI. V lost 0 bases and J 10 bases, leaving 6 bases between the germline ends. The CDR3 length is 11 residues. CDR3 region: CASSYSNLAFF. CDR3 DNA sequence: TGTGCCAGCAGTTACTCCAATTTAGCTTTCTTT.

V gene TRBV15 combines with J gene TRBJ2-1, with a possible D match to TRBD2 (6 bases). Per the germline V gene, CDR1 is LNHNV and CDR2 is YYDKDF (reference sequence). The CDR3 extends over 14 amino acids. Trimming removed 1 base from V and 6 bases from J, with 10 bases in between. The CDR3 DNA reads TGTGCCACCAGCAGAGTAGCTAGCGTCAATGAGCAGTTCTTC. Its translation: CATSRVASVNEQFF.

To note about this clonotype: This may come from a read error, since a much larger clone is one base off. This chain links TRBV2 with TRBJ2-7, with D perhaps given as TRBD1 or TRBD2 (6 bases each). With 2 bases removed from V and 3 bases from J, the gap between germline ends came to 14 bases. CDR1 is SNHLY and CDR2 is FYNNEI in the germline V gene. This CDR3 contains 15 residues. The CDR3 region is CASSERLGGYYEQYF. CDR3 bases: TGTGCCAGCAGTGAAAGACTAGGGGGATACTACGAGCAGTACTTC.

This sequence joins TRBV12-3 or TRBV12-4 and TRBJ2-7, with D possibly being TRBD1 or TRBD2 (5 bases each). The CDR3 length is 11 residues. V was shortened by 5 bases and J by 10 bases, with 12 bases between the two germline ends. Written as DNA, the CDR3 is TGTGCCAGCAGTGGGGGTTCCCCCCAGTACTTC. Amino acid sequence: CASSGGSPQYF.